The subject of this entry is one TCR beta chain. Its antigen remains unidentified. 60 Vbeta and 13 Jbeta primers were used in PCR. Method: immunoSEQ multiplex PCR; TCRdb's copy keeps in-frame clones and lacks some. The repertoire has roughly 68,000 clones, 60% to 80% of them found once; the top ten carry approximately 4.8%. These data come from a study of cytomegalovirus exposure and HLA in healthy donors. Study information: An earlier analysis identified 110 million or so unique TCR beta sequences in 150 million to 200 million T cells.

The study, taken as a whole, reports: Earlier findings revealed that most TCR beta V segments proved productive either about 90% or about 30% of the time. The study found most TCR sequences rare, yet found some public TCRs in many donors.

Germline V CDR1 and CDR2: MNHNY, SVGAGI (reference sequence). The ends were cut back, 3 bases at V and 4 bases at J, with 7 bases in the middle. CDR3 length: 12 residues. J is TRBJ2-7 and V is TRBV6-6; D is perhaps TRBD1 (6 bases). Sequencing input: PBMCs. This TCR was sampled from a male donor in good health and CMV-seropositive. The CDR3 coding sequence is TGTGCCAGCAGTTATCAGGGGTACGAGCAGTACTTC. It yields the protein CASSYQGYEQYF.